A selection of T cell receptor beta chains follows, all from one sample in a study of blood T cells in healthy people across ages. TCRdb analysed the 5' RACE reads with MiXCR anew, one entry per CDR3 protein. The sample holds 1.5 million to 2 million distinct CDR3 sequences, about 50% seen once. Sequencing was done on a sample of blood. The receptors here all came from a middle-aged woman in good health. Both conserved end residues are part of each CDR3. The order of the fields is clone size, V gene, J gene, D gene, CDR3 DNA, CDR3 protein. D genes are given only for firm matches. The size field is filled for only some rows; it gives once, few, many or a size class.

-	TRBV11-2	TRBJ2-1	-	TGTGCCAGCAGCCCCCGGGACGCGCAGTTCTTC	CASSPRDAQFF
-	TRBV9	TRBJ2-1	-	TGTGCCAGCAGCGTAGTTGGAGGGGACATCTACAATGAGCAGTTCTTC	CASSVVGGDIYNEQFF
-	TRBV15	TRBJ2-5	TRBD2	TGTGCCACCAGGTCTAGCGGGGGGAGTAATCGAGAGACCCAGTACTTC	CATRSSGGSNRETQYF
few	TRBV29-1	TRBJ2-1	-	TGCAGCGTTGAAGGGGGCGTTGGCTACAATGAGCAGTTCTTC	CSVEGGVGYNEQFF
few	TRBV6-5	TRBJ2-5	-	TGTGCCAGCAGTTACTCGCATGGGAAGACCCAGTACTTC	CASSYSHGKTQYF
-	TRBV5-1	TRBJ1-1	-	TGCGCCAGCAGCTTGGATATTAACACTGAAGCTTTCTTT	CASSLDINTEAFF
-	TRBV9	TRBJ2-3	TRBD1	TGTGCCAGCAGTCGAACAGGGGGCGCAGGGTATAGCACAGATACGCAGTATTTT	CASSRTGGAGYSTDTQYF
few	TRBV12-3/TRBV12-4	TRBJ2-5	TRBD1	TGTGCCAGCAGTCCGACAGGGGTTGGGCAAGAGACCCAGTACTTC	CASSPTGVGQETQYF
-	TRBV4-1	TRBJ1-1	-	TGCGCCAGCAGCCCGTTGACAGGTAACACTGAAGCTTTCTTT	CASSPLTGNTEAFF
few	TRBV4-2	TRBJ2-4	TRBD1	TGTGCCAGCAGCCAGAGACAGGGAGAGGGAACCAAAAACATTCAGTACTTC	CASSQRQGEGTKNIQYF
few	TRBV29-1	TRBJ1-2	-	TGCAGCGCAGGGCCAATACAGGGAAGGGACTATGGCTACACCTTC	CSAGPIQGRDYGYTF
few	TRBV4-1	TRBJ1-4	TRBD1	TGCGCCAGCAGCCAGCTGGGACAGACGAATGAAAAACTGTTTTTT	CASSQLGQTNEKLFF
-	TRBV7-2	TRBJ1-2	-	TGTGCCAGCAGCTTATTGATAACAGGGATTATTGGCTACACCTTC	CASSLLITGIIGYTF
few	TRBV7-9	TRBJ2-1	-	TGTGCCAGCAGCTTAGGGGCCTTAGAGCAGTTCTTC	CASSLGALEQFF
few	TRBV14	TRBJ1-1	-	TGTGCCAGCAGCCAGGGATGGACTGAAGCTTTCTTT	CASSQGWTEAFF
-	TRBV6-2/TRBV6-3	TRBJ2-1	TRBD2	TGTGCCACCGGTGAAGCGGGGCCTTACAATGGGCAGTTCTTC	CATGEAGPYNGQFF
-	TRBV4-3	TRBJ1-2	-	TGCGCCAGCAGCCAACCCAACTGTGGGGGCGACACCTTC	CASSQPNCGGDTF
once	TRBV7-2	TRBJ2-1	-	TGTGCCAGCAGTCGGCAGGACCGCTCCTACGAGCAGTTCTTC	CASSRQDRSYEQFF
few	TRBV28	TRBJ2-1	-	TGTGCCAGCAGTTCCACCCTGGGCCTCAGGGACTTCAATGAGCAGTTCTTC	CASSSTLGLRDFNEQFF
few	TRBV7-2	TRBJ2-7	-	TGTGCCAGCAGCTTAGGATCCACGGGGGCCTCCTACGAGCAGTACTTC	CASSLGSTGASYEQYF
few	TRBV28	TRBJ2-7	-	TGTGCCAGCACGGGGGCCCGATACGAGCAGTACTTC	CASTGARYEQYF
-	TRBV6-5	TRBJ2-7	-	TGTGCCAGCAGTTACCTGCAGGCATCCTCCTACGAGCAGTACTTC	CASSYLQASSYEQYF
-	TRBV28	TRBJ2-3	-	TGTGCCAGCGGACTCGGGGGGCTCAGCACAGATACGCAGTATTTT	CASGLGGLSTDTQYF
-	TRBV6-2/TRBV6-3	TRBJ2-5	-	TGTGCCAGCGGACGAGAGGGGTCGGGGGGCGAAGAGACCCAGTACTTC	CASGREGSGGEETQYF
-	TRBV4-3	TRBJ2-7	TRBD2	TGCGCCAGCAGCCGGGGACTAGCGGGTCCTCCCTACGAGCAGTACTTC	CASSRGLAGPPYEQYF
few	TRBV20-1	TRBJ2-2	TRBD1	TGCAGTGCTACACGGACAGGGGAGATAAACGGGGAGCTGTTTTTT	CSATRTGEINGELFF
many	TRBV12-3/TRBV12-4	TRBJ2-5	TRBD1	TGTGCCAGCAGTTTAGGGACAGGGGGGTTGGAGACCCAGTACTTC	CASSLGTGGLETQYF
few	TRBV9	TRBJ1-1	-	TGTGCCTCGGGGGGAGGGAACACTGAAGCTTTCTTT	CASGGGNTEAFF
few	TRBV4-1	TRBJ2-1	-	TGCGCCAGCAGCCAAGAAGGAACGGAATACAATGAGCAGTTCTTC	CASSQEGTEYNEQFF
few	TRBV15	TRBJ1-2	-	TGTGCCACCAGCAGAGAACAGGGAAGCTATGGCTACACCTTC	CATSREQGSYGYTF
-	TRBV4-2	TRBJ2-7	-	TGTGCCAGCAGCCAAGATTCCGACGGGCAGTTCTCCTACGAGCAGTACTTC	CASSQDSDGQFSYEQYF
-	TRBV29-1	TRBJ2-7	-	TGCAGCGTTGAGGCGACCGACCCACTAGGGGAGCAGTACTTC	CSVEATDPLGEQYF
-	TRBV9	TRBJ2-1	-	TGTGCCAGCAGCACCGGGGGGCTGGGTTCAAATGAGCAGTTCTTC	CASSTGGLGSNEQFF
-	TRBV11-1	TRBJ2-7	TRBD1	TGTGCCAGCAGCCGAGGACAGGGCGCAAGATATTTCCTAGCTCCCGGCTACGAGCAGTACTTC	CASSRGQGARYFLAPGYEQYF
-	TRBV20-1	TRBJ2-7	TRBD1	TGCAGTGCGCCCGGGACAGACCTCTACGAGCAGTACTTC	CSAPGTDLYEQYF
-	TRBV5-1	TRBJ2-3	TRBD2	TGCGCCAGCAGCTTGGAGATAGCGGGGGCTCCTTCTGGAGATACGCAGTATTTT	CASSLEIAGAPSGDTQYF
few	TRBV20-1	TRBJ2-1	TRBD2	TGCAGTGCTAGAGATCCCGGGGGGGCCCGTAATGAGCAGTTCTTC	CSARDPGGARNEQFF
-	TRBV20-1	TRBJ2-7	-	TGCAGTGCTAGAGATTGGGACTCCTACAATGAGCAGTACTTC	CSARDWDSYNEQYF
-	TRBV12-3/TRBV12-4	TRBJ2-6	-	TGTGCCAGCAGAGGCCGGGACAAGATAACTGGGGCCAACGTCCTGACTTTC	CASRGRDKITGANVLTF
-	TRBV5-6	TRBJ2-5	-	TGTGCCAGCAGCTTCGTGGACGCCAAAGAGACCCAGTACTTC	CASSFVDAKETQYF
-	TRBV29-1	TRBJ2-5	-	TGCAGCGTTGAAGAGGGCTCTGTCCTAGAGACCCAGTACTTC	CSVEEGSVLETQYF
few	TRBV7-2	TRBJ2-5	TRBD1	TGTGCCAGCAGCTTAGAGACGAGGGGGCCGGAGGAAGAGACCCAGTACTTC	CASSLETRGPEEETQYF